The clone carrying this T cell receptor (beta chain) has more than one count but fewer than ten. TCRdb reprocessed the multiplex PCR reads via MiXCR and lists one record per CDR3 protein. The sample includes about 200,000 distinct CDR3 sequences, about 34% of them seen just once. Samples came from axillary lymph nodes draining the breast cancer. These data belong to a study of breast tumors, draining lymph nodes, adjacent tissues. The germline V gene has CDR1 MDHEN and CDR2 SYDVKM. Trimming left V 9 bases short and J 5 bases short, with 16 bases between. The CDR3 spans 14 residues. This chain connects TRBV28 to TRBJ1-4; D is possibly TRBD1 (6 bases). This clonotype originated in a female donor with breast cancer. Some clones in this sample may be carry-over from other donors' samples. The sequenced sample consisted of axillary lymph node tissue. The DNA for the CDR3 is TGTGCCAGTGCATTACAGGGATTGAATGAAAAACTGTTTTTT. This translates into CASALQGLNEKLFF.